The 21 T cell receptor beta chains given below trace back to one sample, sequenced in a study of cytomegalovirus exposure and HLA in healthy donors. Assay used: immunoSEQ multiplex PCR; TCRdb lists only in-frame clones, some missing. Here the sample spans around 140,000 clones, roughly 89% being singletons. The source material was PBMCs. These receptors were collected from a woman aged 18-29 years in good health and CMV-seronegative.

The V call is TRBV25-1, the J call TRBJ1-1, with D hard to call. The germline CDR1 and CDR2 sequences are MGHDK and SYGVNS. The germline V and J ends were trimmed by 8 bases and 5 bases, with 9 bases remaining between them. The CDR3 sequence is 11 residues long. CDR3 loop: CASVLRTEAFF. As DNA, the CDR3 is TGTGCCAGCGTACTCAGGACTGAAGCTTTCTTT. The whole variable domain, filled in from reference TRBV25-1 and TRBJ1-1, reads EADIYQTPRYLVIGTGKKITLECSQTMGHDKMYWYQQDPGMELHLIHYSYGVNSTEKGDLSSESTVSRIRTEHFPLTLESARPSHTSQYLCASVLRTEAFFGQGTRLTVV.

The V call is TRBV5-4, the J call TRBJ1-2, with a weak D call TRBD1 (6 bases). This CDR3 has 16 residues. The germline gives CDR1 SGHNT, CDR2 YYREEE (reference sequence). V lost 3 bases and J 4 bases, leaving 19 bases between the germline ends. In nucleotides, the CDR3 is TGTGCCAGCAGCTCAGGGGCCCACGGTGGGAGCTATGGCTACACCTTC. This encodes CASSSGAHGGSYGYTF.

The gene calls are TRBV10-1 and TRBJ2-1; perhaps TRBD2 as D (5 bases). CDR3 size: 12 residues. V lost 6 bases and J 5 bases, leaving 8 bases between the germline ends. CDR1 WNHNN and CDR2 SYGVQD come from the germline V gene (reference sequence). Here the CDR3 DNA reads TGCGCCAGCAGCGCCGGGGACAATGAGCAGTTCTTC. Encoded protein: CASSAGDNEQFF.

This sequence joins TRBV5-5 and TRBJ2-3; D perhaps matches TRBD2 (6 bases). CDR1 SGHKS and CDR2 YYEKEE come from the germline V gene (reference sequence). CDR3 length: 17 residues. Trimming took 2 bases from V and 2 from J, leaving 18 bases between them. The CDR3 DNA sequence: TGTGCCAGCAGCTTTGAGGTTGGGCGGGGCCCCACAGATACGCAGTATTTT. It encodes CASSFEVGRGPTDTQYF. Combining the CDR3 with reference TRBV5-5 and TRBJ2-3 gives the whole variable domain DAGVTQSPTHLIKTRGQQVTLRCSPISGHKSVSWYQQVLGQGPQFIFQYYEKEERGRGNFPDRFSARQFPNYSSELNVNALLLGDSALYLCASSFEVGRGPTDTQYFGPGTRLTVL.

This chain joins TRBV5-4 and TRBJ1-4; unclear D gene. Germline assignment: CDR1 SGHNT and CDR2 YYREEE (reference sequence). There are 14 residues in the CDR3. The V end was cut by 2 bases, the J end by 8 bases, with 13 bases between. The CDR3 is CASSFTGSGEKLFF. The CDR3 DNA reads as TGTGCCAGCAGCTTTACGGGGTCGGGAGAAAAACTGTTTTTT.

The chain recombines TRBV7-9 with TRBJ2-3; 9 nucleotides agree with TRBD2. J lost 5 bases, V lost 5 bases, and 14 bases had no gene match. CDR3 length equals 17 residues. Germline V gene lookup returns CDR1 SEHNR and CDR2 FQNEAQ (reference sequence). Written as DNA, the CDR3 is TGTGCCAGCAGCCCGAACGGGGCGGGGGGGCATGAAGATACGCAGTATTTT. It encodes CASSPNGAGGHEDTQYF.

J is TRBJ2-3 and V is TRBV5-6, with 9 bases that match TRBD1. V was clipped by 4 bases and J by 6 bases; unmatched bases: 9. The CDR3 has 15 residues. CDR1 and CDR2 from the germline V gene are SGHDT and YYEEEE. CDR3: CASSRTGAMMDTQYF. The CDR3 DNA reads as TGTGCCAGCAGCAGGACAGGGGCCATGATGGATACGCAGTATTTT.

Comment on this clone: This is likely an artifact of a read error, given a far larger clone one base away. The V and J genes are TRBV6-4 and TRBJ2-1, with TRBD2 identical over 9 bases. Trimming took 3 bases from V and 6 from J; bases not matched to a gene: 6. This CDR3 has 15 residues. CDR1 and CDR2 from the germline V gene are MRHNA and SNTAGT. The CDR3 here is CASSDSSGEANEQFF. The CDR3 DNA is TGTGCCAGCAGTGATTCTAGCGGGGAGGCCAATGAGCAGTTCTTC.

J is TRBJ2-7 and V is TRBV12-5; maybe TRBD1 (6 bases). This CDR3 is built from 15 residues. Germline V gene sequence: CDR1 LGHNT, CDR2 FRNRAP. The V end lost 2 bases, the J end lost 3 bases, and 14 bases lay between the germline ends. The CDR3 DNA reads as TGTGCTAGTGGTTTGTCCTCCGGGACACACTACGAGCAGTACTTC. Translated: CASGLSSGTHYEQYF.

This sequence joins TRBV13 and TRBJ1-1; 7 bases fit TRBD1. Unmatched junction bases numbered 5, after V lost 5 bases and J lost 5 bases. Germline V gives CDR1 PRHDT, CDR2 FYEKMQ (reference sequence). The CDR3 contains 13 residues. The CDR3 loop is CASSGDRSTEAFF. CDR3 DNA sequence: TGTGCCAGCAGCGGGGACAGAAGTACTGAAGCTTTCTTT.

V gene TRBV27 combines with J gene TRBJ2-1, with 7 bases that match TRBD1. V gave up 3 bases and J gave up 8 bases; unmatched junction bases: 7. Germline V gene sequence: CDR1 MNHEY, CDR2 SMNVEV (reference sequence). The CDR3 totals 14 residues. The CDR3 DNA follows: TGTGCCAGCAGTTTCATTAGGGGGCGAGATGAGCAGTTCTTC. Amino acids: CASSFIRGRDEQFF.

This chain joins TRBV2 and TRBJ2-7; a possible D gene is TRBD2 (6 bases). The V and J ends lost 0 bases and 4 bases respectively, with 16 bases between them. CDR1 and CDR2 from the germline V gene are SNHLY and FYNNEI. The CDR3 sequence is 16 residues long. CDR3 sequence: CASSEALGGKIYEQYF. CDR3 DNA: TGTGCCAGCAGTGAAGCGCTAGGAGGGAAGATATACGAGCAGTACTTC.

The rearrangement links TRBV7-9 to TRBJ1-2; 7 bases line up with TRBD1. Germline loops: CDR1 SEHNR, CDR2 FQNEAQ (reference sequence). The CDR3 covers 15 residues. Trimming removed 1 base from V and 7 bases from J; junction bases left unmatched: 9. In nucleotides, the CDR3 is TGTGCCAGCAGCTTAGTGTCCGACAGGGCGTCTGGCTACACCTTC. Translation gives CASSLVSDRASGYTF.

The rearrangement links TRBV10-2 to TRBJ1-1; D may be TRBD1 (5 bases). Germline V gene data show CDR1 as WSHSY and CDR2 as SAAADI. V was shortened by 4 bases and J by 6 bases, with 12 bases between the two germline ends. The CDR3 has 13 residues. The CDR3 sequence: CASSVQGVAEAFF. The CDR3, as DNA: TGCGCCAGCAGTGTTCAGGGTGTGGCTGAAGCTTTCTTT.

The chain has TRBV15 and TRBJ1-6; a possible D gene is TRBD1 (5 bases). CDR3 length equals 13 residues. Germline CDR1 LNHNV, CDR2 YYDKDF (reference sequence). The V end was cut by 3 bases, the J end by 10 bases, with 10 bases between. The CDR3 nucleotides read TGTGCCACCAGCAGGCAGACAGAGTCACCCCTCCACTTT. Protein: CATSRQTESPLHF.

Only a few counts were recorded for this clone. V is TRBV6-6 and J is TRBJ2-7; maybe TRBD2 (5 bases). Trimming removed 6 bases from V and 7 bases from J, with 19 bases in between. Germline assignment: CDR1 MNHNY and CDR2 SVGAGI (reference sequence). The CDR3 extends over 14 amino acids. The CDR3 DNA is TGTGCCAGCAGCCGGGAACAGAGACCGGGGGAGCAGTACTTC. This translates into CASSREQRPGEQYF.

The CDR3 here is CASSLVGRGGTEAFF. DNA for the CDR3: TGTGCCAGCAGCTTAGTCGGCAGGGGAGGGACTGAAGCTTTCTTT. This rearrangement joins TRBV7-8 to TRBJ1-1, with D perhaps TRBD1 (6 bases). Trimming removed 1 base from V and 5 bases from J, with 14 bases in between. The CDR3 covers 15 residues. The germline V gene encodes CDR1 SGHVS and CDR2 FQNEAQ.

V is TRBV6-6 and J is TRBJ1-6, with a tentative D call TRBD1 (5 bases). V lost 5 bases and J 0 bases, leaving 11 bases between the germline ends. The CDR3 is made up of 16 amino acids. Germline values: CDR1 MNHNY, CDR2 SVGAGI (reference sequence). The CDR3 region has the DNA TGTGCCAGCAGTGTCCGACAGAGCTCCTATAATTCACCCCTCCACTTT. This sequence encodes CASSVRQSSYNSPLHF.

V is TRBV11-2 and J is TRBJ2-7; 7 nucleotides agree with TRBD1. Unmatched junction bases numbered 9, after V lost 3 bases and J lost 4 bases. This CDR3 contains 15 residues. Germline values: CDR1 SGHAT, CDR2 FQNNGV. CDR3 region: CASSFFRDSEYEQYF. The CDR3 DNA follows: TGTGCCAGCAGCTTTTTCCGGGACAGCGAGTACGAGCAGTACTTC.

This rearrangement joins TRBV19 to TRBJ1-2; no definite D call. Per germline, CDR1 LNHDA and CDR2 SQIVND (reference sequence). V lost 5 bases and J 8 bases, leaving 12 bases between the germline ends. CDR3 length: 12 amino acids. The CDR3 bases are TGTGCCAGTAGTCGGACTGGGCAAGGCTACACCTTC. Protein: CASSRTGQGYTF.

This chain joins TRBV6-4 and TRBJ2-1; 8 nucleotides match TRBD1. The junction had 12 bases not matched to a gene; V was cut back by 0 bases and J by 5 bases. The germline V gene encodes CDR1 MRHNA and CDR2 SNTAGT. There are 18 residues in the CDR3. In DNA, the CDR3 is TGTGCCAGCAGTGACTCCCCAACAGCGACAGGGGCGAACAATGAGCAGTTCTTC. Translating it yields CASSDSPTATGANNEQFF.